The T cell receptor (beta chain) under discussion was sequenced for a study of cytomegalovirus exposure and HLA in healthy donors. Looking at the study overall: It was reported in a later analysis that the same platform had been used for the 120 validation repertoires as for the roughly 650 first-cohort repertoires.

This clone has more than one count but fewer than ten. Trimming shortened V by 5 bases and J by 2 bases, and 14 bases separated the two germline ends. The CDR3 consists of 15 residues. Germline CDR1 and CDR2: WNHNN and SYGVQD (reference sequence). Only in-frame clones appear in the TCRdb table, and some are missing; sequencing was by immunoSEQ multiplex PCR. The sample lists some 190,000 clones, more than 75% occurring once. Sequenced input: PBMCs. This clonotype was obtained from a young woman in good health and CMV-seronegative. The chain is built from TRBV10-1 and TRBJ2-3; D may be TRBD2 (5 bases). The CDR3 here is CASSLGVGITDTQYF. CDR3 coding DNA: TGCGCCAGCAGTCTGGGAGTAGGTATCACAGATACGCAGTATTTT.